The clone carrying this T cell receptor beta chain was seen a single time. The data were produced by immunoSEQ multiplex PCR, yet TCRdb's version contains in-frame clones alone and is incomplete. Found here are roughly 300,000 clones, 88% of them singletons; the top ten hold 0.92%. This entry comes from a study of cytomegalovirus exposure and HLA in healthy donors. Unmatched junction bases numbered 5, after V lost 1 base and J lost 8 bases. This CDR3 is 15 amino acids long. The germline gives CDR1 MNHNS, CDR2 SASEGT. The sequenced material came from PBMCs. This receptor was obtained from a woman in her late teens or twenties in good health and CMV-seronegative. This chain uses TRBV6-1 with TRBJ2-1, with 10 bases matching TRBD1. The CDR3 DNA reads TGTGCCAGCAGTGAAGGGGGACAGGGGCGGTATGAGCAGTTCTTC. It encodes CASSEGGQGRYEQFF.